This T cell receptor (beta chain) was identified during a study of HIV-infected patients and healthy controls. V was clipped by 3 bases and J by 1 base, with 9 bases between them. The CDR3 runs 13 residues. The germline V gene encodes CDR1 SQVTM and CDR2 ANQGSEA. This clonotype was counted between two and nine times. TCRdb itself ran the 5' RACE reads through MiXCR, one entry per CDR3 protein. This table holds approximately 64,000 distinct CDR3 sequences, about 19% found once. The sample was CD4+ T cells from blood. The clonotype comes from a human donor in good health. The V gene is TRBV29-1, the J gene TRBJ1-2; D not resolved. The CDR3: CSVDRASNYGYTF. The CDR3 DNA is TGCAGCGTTGATCGTGCTAGTAACTATGGCTACACCTTC.